A selection of T cell receptor beta chains follows, all from one sample in a study of prognosis after radiotherapy for stage I lung cancer. TCRdb re-analysed the multiplex PCR reads in MiXCR, keeping a single row per CDR3 protein. Of about 26,000 distinct CDR3 sequences listed, 30% were seen once; the top ten hold 35%. Here the sequenced sample was PBMCs, taken before or after stereotactic body radiation therapy (not recorded which). These receptors were obtained from a donor at least 50 years old with non-small cell lung cancer. Both conserved end residues are part of each CDR3. The D gene is left open where the match is weak. Clone size is given for some rows only: seen once, a few or many times, or a class if the clone is expanded.

d_call j_call v_call clone_size cdr3_aa cdr3_nt
TRBD1 TRBJ2-7 TRBV24-1 - CATGARDRAYEQYF TGTGCCACCGGGGCCCGGGACAGGGCCTACGAGCAGTACTTC
- TRBJ2-1 TRBV24-1 many CATTKSSYNEQFF TGTGCCACTACGAAGAGCTCCTACAATGAGCAGTTCTTC
TRBD1 TRBJ2-5 TRBV28 many CASSFESGTGGKTQYF TGTGCCAGCAGTTTTGAGTCCGGGACAGGGGGCAAGACCCAGTACTTC
- TRBJ2-2 TRBV6-2/TRBV6-3 many CASKLGGIGELFF TGTGCCAGCAAGTTAGGAGGCATCGGGGAGCTGTTTTTT
- TRBJ2-3 TRBV28 many CASSLGLLGKDTQYF TGTGCCAGCAGTTTAGGGCTTCTTGGAAAAGATACGCAGTATTTT
TRBD1 TRBJ1-1 TRBV12-3/TRBV12-4 - CASSGGQGNTEAFF TGTGCCAGCAGTGGGGGACAGGGAAACACTGAAGCTTTCTTT
- TRBJ2-1 TRBV6-5 - CASSSGAGSYNEQFF TGTGCCAGCAGTTCCGGGGCAGGGTCCTACAATGAGCAGTTCTTC
- TRBJ1-3 TRBV19 medium-sized CASYRRSSGNTIYF TGTGCCAGTTACCGCAGGAGCTCTGGAAACACCATATATTTT
TRBD2 TRBJ2-2 TRBV6-6 - CASSFSGGAGELFF TGTGCCAGCAGTTTTAGCGGGGGGGCCGGGGAGCTGTTTTTT
- TRBJ1-5 TRBV20-1 many CSASPGNSNQPQHF TGCAGTGCTAGTCCGGGAAATAGCAATCAGCCCCAGCATTTT
TRBD2 TRBJ2-7 TRBV7-9 - CASSAGLAGAEQYF TGTGCCAGCAGCGCGGGACTAGCGGGAGCCGAGCAGTACTTC
- TRBJ2-2 TRBV9 many CASSRTSKYTGELFF TGTGCCAGCAGCCGAACGTCCAAATACACCGGGGAGCTGTTTTTT
- TRBJ2-2 TRBV28 once CASSLSGSGFTRELFF TGTGCCAGCAGTTTGAGTGGCAGTGGTTTTACCCGGGAGCTGTTTTTT
- TRBJ2-1 TRBV19 many CASRNSGEQFF TGTGCCAGTAGAAATAGCGGTGAGCAGTTCTTC
TRBD1 TRBJ2-7 TRBV5-1 many CASTSQGALNEQYF TGCGCCAGCACTTCACAGGGGGCGCTGAATGAGCAGTACTTC
- TRBJ1-5 TRBV6-2/TRBV6-3 many CASSYSLLGMDQPQHF TGTGCCAGCAGTTACTCTCTTTTAGGAATGGATCAGCCCCAGCATTTT
TRBD2 TRBJ2-2 TRBV12-3/TRBV12-4 - CASGFRSGGSHGELLF TGTGCCAGCGGGTTCAGGAGCGGGGGGTCTCACGGGGAGCTGCTTTTT
TRBD2 TRBJ2-5 TRBV10-3 many CAIQAGGRYQETQYF TGTGCCATCCAGGCGGGAGGGAGGTACCAAGAGACCCAGTACTTC
TRBD1 TRBJ2-3 TRBV10-3 many CAISESRTGGGTDTQYF TGTGCCATCAGTGAGTCTCGGACAGGGGGAGGCACAGATACGCAGTATTTT
- TRBJ1-2 TRBV19 many CASSRMEGNYGYTF TGTGCCAGTAGTCGGATGGAGGGGAACTATGGCTACACCTTC
- TRBJ1-3 TRBV18 many CASSPSTVSGNTIYF TGTGCCAGCTCACCTAGTACAGTCTCTGGAAACACCATATATTTT
TRBD2 TRBJ2-7 TRBV3-1 many CASSVAGGHYEQYF TGTGCCAGCAGCGTAGCGGGGGGGCATTACGAGCAGTACTTC
- TRBJ1-2 TRBV20-1 many CSARTRGGANYGYTF TGCAGTGCTAGAACCCGGGGTGGAGCTAACTATGGCTACACCTTC
TRBD1 TRBJ1-3 TRBV5-4 - CASISGQGSGNTIYF TGTGCCAGCATCTCTGGACAGGGCTCTGGAAACACCATATATTTT
- TRBJ1-2 TRBV14 - CASSQNLGENYGYTF TGTGCCAGCAGCCAAAATCTAGGAGAGAACTATGGCTACACCTTC
- TRBJ2-7 TRBV18 many CASSPRARTTAYEQYF TGTGCCAGCTCACCACGAGCCAGGACCACTGCCTACGAGCAGTACTTC
TRBD1 TRBJ1-6 TRBV5-5 - CASSLRQGLVPYNSPLHF TGTGCCAGCAGCTTAAGACAGGGGTTAGTCCCCTATAATTCACCCCTCCACTTT
- TRBJ2-1 TRBV27 many CASSPDTSYSYNEQFF TGTGCCAGCAGCCCAGATACTAGTTACTCCTACAATGAGCAGTTCTTC
- TRBJ1-1 TRBV10-3 many CAIRPSAEGRGTEAFF TGTGCCATCAGACCCTCGGCCGAGGGGCGCGGCACTGAAGCTTTCTTT
- TRBJ1-1 TRBV29-1 - CSANKGGTEAFF TGCAGCGCCAACAAAGGGGGCACTGAAGCTTTCTTT
- TRBJ1-6 TRBV12-3/TRBV12-4 - CASRRGGWGSPLHF TGTGCCAGCAGAAGAGGGGGGTGGGGCTCACCCCTCCACTTT
TRBD1 TRBJ1-1 TRBV10-3 many CAITRQGAEGTEAFF TGTGCCATCACTCGACAGGGGGCGGAGGGCACTGAAGCTTTCTTT
TRBD1 TRBJ1-2 TRBV28 many CASRTPGTGVGYTF TGTGCCAGCAGGACCCCCGGGACAGGGGTCGGCTACACCTTC